The 30 T cell receptor beta chains in this list originate from one sample, sequenced in a study of OX40 agonist ivuxolimab in advanced cancers. The assay was immunoSEQ multiplex PCR, and TCRdb's table has in-frame clones only and misses some. The data show around 56,000 clones, approximately 86% seen once. This specimen was CD4+ or CD8+ T cells sorted from blood, taken in a trial of the OX40 agonist ivuxolimab. The origin of the receptors is an adult with an advanced solid tumor such as melanoma, head and neck, liver or kidney cancer.

This CDR3 reads CASSHQGADTEAFF. The CDR3 DNA reads as TGTGCCAGCTCACATCAGGGGGCTGATACTGAAGCTTTCTTT. The chain joins TRBV18 to TRBJ1-1, with 8 bases fitting TRBD1. J gave up 5 bases and V 4 bases, and 6 bases lay outside the gene matches. This CDR3 has 14 residues. CDR1 KGHSH and CDR2 LQKENI come from the germline V gene.

The rearrangement joins TRBV14 to TRBJ1-2; TRBD1 is a possible D gene (6 bases). Germline CDR1 and CDR2: SGHDN and FVKESK. The CDR3 extends over 13 amino acids. V dropped 4 bases and J dropped 2 bases, with 8 bases sitting between them. The CDR3, as DNA: TGTGCCAGCAGCCCCACAGGGAACTATGGCTACACCTTC. Translating gives CASSPTGNYGYTF.

This rearrangement joins TRBV11-3 to TRBJ2-7; D gene uncertain. CDR3 length equals 13 residues. The germline V gene encodes CDR1 SGHNT and CDR2 YENEEA. V gave up 0 bases and J gave up 4 bases, with 7 bases separating them. CDR3 in amino acids: CASSLEPDYEQYF. In DNA, the CDR3 is TGTGCCAGCAGCTTAGAACCCGATTACGAGCAGTACTTC.

The rearrangement links TRBV11-2 to TRBJ2-1; 9 bases are shared with TRBD2. Trimming cost V 4 bases and J 1 base; bases outside gene matches: 2. There are 15 residues in the CDR3. Per germline, CDR1 SGHAT and CDR2 FQNNGV. The CDR3 DNA follows: TGTGCCAGCAGCTCCACTAGCGGGTCCTACAATGAGCAGTTCTTC. Translating gives CASSSTSGSYNEQFF.

This chain links TRBV28 with TRBJ2-5; possibly TRBD1 for D (5 bases). This CDR3 contains 14 residues. The germline V gene encodes CDR1 MDHEN and CDR2 SYDVKM. Trimming cost V 1 base and J 4 bases, with 10 bases left between them. CDR3 region: CASSLSGYAETQYF. CDR3 sequence (DNA): TGTGCCAGCAGTTTATCAGGGTATGCAGAGACCCAGTACTTC.

V and J are TRBV9 and TRBJ2-1, with 11 bases lining up with TRBD2. J lost 8 bases, V lost 4 bases, and 2 bases had no gene match. CDR1 SGDLS and CDR2 YYNGEE come from the germline V gene. The CDR3 contains 13 residues. CDR3 sequence reads: CASSILAGDEQFF. The DNA of the CDR3 is TGTGCCAGCAGCATACTAGCGGGAGATGAGCAGTTCTTC. The entire variable domain, with the rest obtained from reference TRBV9 and TRBJ2-1, is as follows: DSGVTQTPKHLITATGQRVTLRCSPRSGDLSVYWYQQSLDQGLQFLIQYYNGEERAKGNILERFSAQQFPDLHSELNLSSLELGDSALYFCASSILAGDEQFFGPGTRLTVL.

To note about this clone: Distinct nucleotide sequences in the sample also encode this CDR3. The chain joins TRBV7-2 to TRBJ2-7; possibly TRBD1 for D (5 bases). V dropped 4 bases and J dropped 2 bases, with 9 bases sitting between them. Per germline, CDR1 SGHTA and CDR2 FQGNSA. CDR3 length: 13 residues. In DNA, the CDR3 is TGTGCCAGCAGCTCCCAGGGCCCCTACGAGCAGTACTTC. Protein product: CASSSQGPYEQYF.

J is TRBJ1-2 and V is TRBV28; 9 bases match TRBD1. This CDR3 has 16 residues. In germline, CDR1 is MDHEN, CDR2 SYDVKM. With V trimmed by 4 bases and J by 4 bases, 10 bases remained unmatched. CDR3 bases: TGTGCCAGCAGTTATCCGGGACAGGGTTTGAGCTATGGCTACACCTTC. This gives the protein CASSYPGQGLSYGYTF.

J is TRBJ2-2 and V is TRBV7-6; 7 nucleotides line up with TRBD1. This CDR3 comprises 15 residues. Germline V gene sequence: CDR1 SGHVS, CDR2 FNYEAQ. V gave up 5 bases and J gave up 7 bases; unmatched junction bases: 10. The CDR3 loop is CASSPGGQPGGELFF. CDR3 nucleotide sequence: TGTGCCAGCAGCCCTGGGGGACAGCCCGGCGGGGAGCTGTTTTTT.

This chain links TRBV28 with TRBJ2-3; 11 positions agree with TRBD2. CDR3 length: 14 amino acids. V lost 6 bases and J lost 1; bases outside the gene matches: 0. Germline V lookup: CDR1 MDHEN, CDR2 SYDVKM. CDR3 DNA sequence: TGTGCCAGCAGACTAGCGGGAGGCACAGATACGCAGTATTTT. It yields the protein CASRLAGGTDTQYF.

V is TRBV7-9 and J is TRBJ2-2; a possible D gene is TRBD2 (5 bases). Deletions cut 1 base from V and 0 bases from J, with 12 bases between. Germline CDR1 SEHNR, CDR2 FQNEAQ (reference sequence). The CDR3 totals 17 residues. CDR3 DNA: TGTGCCAGCAGCTTAGGGTGGGGAGCTACGAACACCGGGGAGCTGTTTTTT. Translation gives CASSLGWGATNTGELFF.

The V and J genes are TRBV28 and TRBJ2-1; 10 bases line up with TRBD2. Germline V gene lookup returns CDR1 MDHEN and CDR2 SYDVKM. V was pared by 1 base and J by 9 bases, with 9 bases of the junction left unmatched. The CDR3 covers 16 residues. The CDR3 nucleotides read TGTGCCAGCAGTTTATATACTAGCGGGACCGATGGTGAGCAGTTCTTC. Translating it yields CASSLYTSGTDGEQFF.

V usage is TRBV19 and J usage is TRBJ2-2, with D perhaps matching TRBD1 (6 bases). The CDR3 sequence is 16 residues long. The ends were cut back, 4 bases at V and 0 bases at J, with 12 bases in the middle. The germline V gene encodes CDR1 LNHDA and CDR2 SQIVND (reference sequence). This chain's CDR3 is CASSTWTATNTGELFF. The DNA of the CDR3 is TGTGCCAGTAGTACCTGGACAGCTACGAACACCGGGGAGCTGTTTTTT. The full variable domain, in which reference TRBV19 and TRBJ2-2 provide the parts outside the CDR3, is DGGITQSPKYLFRKEGQNVTLSCEQNLNHDAMYWYRQDPGQGLRLIYYSQIVNDFQKGDIAEGYSVSREKKESFPLTVTSAQKNPTAFYLCASSTWTATNTGELFFGEGSRLTVL.

The rearrangement joins TRBV30 to TRBJ1-5; tentatively, D is TRBD1 (6 bases). From germline, CDR1 is GTSNPN and CDR2 SVGIG (reference sequence). This CDR3 comprises 14 residues. V lost 2 bases to trimming and J lost 5 bases, with 13 bases between them. CDR3 region: CAWSTGMVDQPQHF. In DNA, the CDR3 is TGTGCCTGGAGTACAGGGATGGTAGATCAGCCCCAGCATTTT. The whole variable domain, filled in from reference TRBV30 and TRBJ1-5, reads SQTIHQWPATLVQPVGSPLSLECTVEGTSNPNLYWYRQAAGRGLQLLFYSVGIGQISSEVPQNLSASRPQDRQFILSSKKLLLSDSGFYLCAWSTGMVDQPQHFGDGTRLSIL.

This sequence joins TRBV27 and TRBJ2-1, with 12 bases aligning to TRBD2. The junction had 9 bases not matched to a gene; V was cut back by 4 bases and J by 8 bases. Germline V gives CDR1 MNHEY, CDR2 SMNVEV (reference sequence). CDR3 length equals 16 residues. The CDR3 protein is CASSSTRLAGDYEQFF. CDR3 coding DNA: TGTGCCAGCAGTTCTACACGACTAGCGGGAGATTATGAGCAGTTCTTC.

This clone appeared a few times. The chain uses TRBV29-1 and TRBJ2-3, with 9 bases lining up with TRBD1. With V trimmed by 4 bases and J by 2 bases, 13 bases remained unmatched. This CDR3 has 17 residues. In germline, CDR1 is SQVTM, CDR2 ANQGSEA. The chain's CDR3 is CSVVSPHRGLNTDTQYF. The CDR3 DNA sequence: TGCAGCGTTGTGTCTCCCCACAGGGGGCTAAACACAGATACGCAGTATTTT.

The V gene is TRBV16, the J gene TRBJ2-5; D unresolved. Deletions cut 0 bases from V and 4 bases from J, with 3 bases between. This CDR3 has 12 amino acids. Germline CDR1 and CDR2: KGHSY and FQNENV. The CDR3 region is CASSQSRETQYF. CDR3 DNA: TGTGCCAGCAGCCAATCGCGAGAGACCCAGTACTTC.

V usage is TRBV5-1 and J usage is TRBJ2-1, with D possibly TRBD2 on 6 matching bases. Per germline, CDR1 SGHRS and CDR2 YFSETQ. Trimming stripped 2 bases from V and 6 bases from J, with 15 bases between. CDR3 length: 15 residues. The chain's CDR3 is CASSFSGTRFNEQFF. DNA of the CDR3: TGCGCCAGCAGCTTCTCCGGGACTCGATTCAATGAGCAGTTCTTC.

This clone was seen just once. The chain joins TRBV28 to TRBJ2-4; perhaps TRBD2 as D (5 bases). Trimming shortened V by 4 bases and J by 9 bases, and 10 bases separated the two germline ends. Germline CDR1 and CDR2: MDHEN and SYDVKM. The CDR3 sequence is 12 residues long. The CDR3 protein is CASSYGKAIQYF. CDR3 in DNA: TGTGCCAGCAGTTACGGGAAGGCCATTCAGTACTTC.

This chain connects TRBV6-1 to TRBJ2-7; TRBD2 matches 9 bases. The trim removed 7 bases at V and 6 bases at J, leaving 10 bases unmatched. The CDR3 runs 14 residues. CDR1 is MNHNS and CDR2 is SASEGT in the germline V gene. The CDR3 DNA reads TGTGCCAGCACGGCTAGCGGGGATAGGGGCGAGCAGTACTTC. Translation gives CASTASGDRGEQYF.

The V call is TRBV28, the J call TRBJ2-1; 14 nucleotides line up with TRBD2. The V segment lost 3 bases and the J segment 5 bases; nucleotides outside the gene matches: 3. The CDR3 runs 16 residues. Germline CDR1 is MDHEN and CDR2 is SYDVKM. DNA for the CDR3: TGTGCCAGCAGTTTGTTGACTAGCGGGAGGGACAATGAGCAGTTCTTC. It encodes CASSLLTSGRDNEQFF.

The rearrangement uses TRBV5-1 and TRBJ2-7, with 11 positions matching TRBD2. V lost 0 bases to trimming and J lost 7 bases; unmatched junction nucleotides: 6. Germline V CDR1 and CDR2: SGHRS, YFSETQ. The CDR3 runs 15 residues. CDR3 amino acids: CASSLAGTSGSEQYF. The CDR3 DNA follows: TGCGCCAGCAGCTTGGCCGGGACTAGCGGATCAGAGCAGTACTTC.

The chain uses TRBV2 and TRBJ2-5; 8 bases line up with TRBD2. The J segment lost 2 bases and the V segment lost 2 bases, leaving 1 base of the junction unmatched. CDR1 is SNHLY, CDR2 FYNNEI, per germline. The CDR3 totals 14 residues. CDR3 region: CASSEREGQETQYF. In DNA form, the CDR3 reads TGTGCCAGCAGTGAACGGGAGGGGCAAGAGACCCAGTACTTC.

This clone was seen more than once but under ten times. This chain links TRBV5-1 with TRBJ1-2; D unclear. The CDR3 sequence is 13 residues long. Deletions cut 0 bases from V and 3 bases from J, with 6 bases between. Germline lookup yields CDR1 SGHRS and CDR2 YFSETQ. CDR3 protein: CASSLASDYGYTF. As DNA, the CDR3 is TGCGCCAGCAGCTTGGCCTCGGACTATGGCTACACCTTC.

The chain links TRBV7-2 to TRBJ2-7; D is perhaps TRBD1 (5 bases). V shed 1 base and J shed 1 base, with 8 bases lying between them. The germline V gene encodes CDR1 SGHTA and CDR2 FQGNSA. This CDR3 spans 14 amino acids. Here the CDR3 DNA reads TGTGCCAGCAGCTTAGACAGGCTATCCTACGAGCAGTACTTC. Translating it yields CASSLDRLSYEQYF. The full variable domain, completed using reference TRBV7-2 and TRBJ2-7, is GAGVSQSPSNKVTEKGKDVELRCDPISGHTALYWYRQSLGQGLEFLIYFQGNSAPDKSGLPSDRFSAERTGGSVSTLTIQRTQQEDSAVYLCASSLDRLSYEQYFGPGTRLTVT.

J is TRBJ1-2 and V is TRBV29-1; 9 bases are shared with TRBD1. V was pared by 4 bases and J by 6 bases, with 9 bases of the junction left unmatched. CDR1 is SQVTM and CDR2 is ANQGSEA in the germline V gene. CDR3 length: 14 residues. The CDR3 sequence is CSVGPRDRENGYTF. As DNA, the CDR3 is TGCAGCGTTGGCCCCCGGGACAGGGAAAATGGCTACACCTTC.

The sample holds one count of this clone. The CDR3 DNA reads as TGCGCCAGCAGCTCCATCCTGGAGGGAGGGCCACACAATGAGCAGTTCTTC. Translated, it gives CASSSILEGGPHNEQFF. J is TRBJ2-1 and V is TRBV5-1, with 7 bases identical to TRBD2. Trimming removed 3 bases from V and 5 bases from J; junction bases left unmatched: 14. The CDR3 runs 17 residues. The germline V gene encodes CDR1 SGHRS and CDR2 YFSETQ.

This rearrangement joins TRBV6-1 to TRBJ2-1; a weak D match, TRBD2 (6 bases). With 6 bases removed from V and 0 bases from J, the gap between germline ends came to 9 bases. Germline V gene sequence: CDR1 MNHNS, CDR2 SASEGT. CDR3 length: 14 residues. The CDR3 sequence is CASREGSSYNEQFF. DNA of the CDR3: TGTGCCAGCAGGGAGGGGAGCTCCTACAATGAGCAGTTCTTC.

The CDR3 bases are TGCGCCAGCAGCTTGAGAGCGGAAAGCTCCTACAATGAGCAGTTCTTC. Protein: CASSLRAESSYNEQFF. V usage is TRBV5-1 and J usage is TRBJ2-1; D is possibly TRBD2 (5 bases). The V and J ends lost 1 base and 0 bases respectively, with 11 bases between them. This CDR3 region has 16 residues. Germline lookup yields CDR1 SGHRS and CDR2 YFSETQ.

The gene calls are TRBV4-3 and TRBJ2-5, with no clear D. Trimming removed 4 bases at V and 5 bases at J, with 11 bases between. The CDR3 is 13 residues long. The germline CDR1 and CDR2 sequences are LGHNA and YSLEER. The CDR3 protein is CASSPPLGETQYF. CDR3 in DNA: TGCGCCAGCAGCCCCCCGCTGGGGGAGACCCAGTACTTC.